The 30 T cell receptor beta chains below all came from one sample that was sequenced in a study of shared clonotypes between healthy human individuals. Assay used: immunoSEQ multiplex PCR; TCRdb lists only in-frame clones, some missing. The table has over a million clones, around 78% seen once. Sequenced sample: memory CD4+ T cells from PBMCs. Subset in this sample: CD45RA-negative fraction. These receptors were collected from a man younger than 35 in good health. Some clones in this sample may be carry-over from other donors' samples.

This chain links TRBV5-1 with TRBJ2-3, with 7 bases fitting TRBD1. The CDR3 sequence is 16 residues long. V was pared by 4 bases and J by 0 bases, with 8 bases of the junction left unmatched. CDR1 is SGHRS and CDR2 is YFSETQ in the germline V gene. This CDR3 reads CASSTGQAESTDTQYF. Here the CDR3 DNA reads TGCGCCAGCAGCACCGGACAGGCAGAAAGCACAGATACGCAGTATTTT.

The chain is built from TRBV29-1 and TRBJ2-1; no clear D gene. The CDR3 consists of 12 residues. Looked up from germline, CDR1 is SQVTM and CDR2 is ANQGSEA. V lost 2 bases and J lost 8, with 10 bases in between. CDR3 bases: TGCAGCGTTGAATGGCAGCCCCATGAGCAGTTCTTC. Residues: CSVEWQPHEQFF.

The count of this clone is one. This rearrangement joins TRBV5-4 to TRBJ2-1; D gene ambiguous. Germline CDR1 reads SGHNT; CDR2 reads YYREEE (reference sequence). V shed 2 bases and J shed 9 bases, with 6 bases lying between them. This CDR3 contains 11 residues. The CDR3 sequence: CASSFLGEQFF. The CDR3 coding sequence is TGTGCCAGCAGCTTTTTAGGTGAGCAGTTCTTC. The complete variable domain, with remaining parts taken from reference TRBV5-4 and TRBJ2-1, reads ETGVTQSPTHLIKTRGQQVTLRCSSQSGHNTVSWYQQALGQGPQFIFQYYREEENGRGNFPPRFSGLQFPNYSSELNVNALELDDSALYLCASSFLGEQFFGPGTRLTVL.

The chain links TRBV2 to TRBJ1-5; 8 bases agree with TRBD1. The V gene's germline CDR1 is SNHLY and CDR2 FYNNEI. CDR3 size: 15 residues. V gave up 10 bases and J gave up 0 bases; unmatched junction bases: 8. This CDR3 reads CATSRGQDSNQPQHF. Here the CDR3 DNA reads TGTGCCACCTCCCGGGGACAGGATAGCAATCAGCCCCAGCATTTT.

The chain recombines TRBV7-9 with TRBJ2-7; D unclear. The CDR3 has 13 amino acids. Germline CDR1 reads SEHNR; CDR2 reads FQNEAQ (reference sequence). The V end lost 1 base, the J end lost 2 bases, and 6 bases lay between the germline ends. The CDR3 sequence is CASSLGSAYEQYF. The CDR3 region has the DNA TGTGCCAGCAGCTTAGGGTCAGCCTACGAGCAGTACTTC.

V gene TRBV28 combines with J gene TRBJ1-4; D gene ambiguous. The CDR3 is 14 amino acids. The germline V and J ends were trimmed by 7 bases and 16 bases, with 25 bases remaining between them. The germline V gene encodes CDR1 MDHEN and CDR2 SYDVKM. This chain's CDR3 is CASTPHRGQAMGFF. The DNA for the CDR3 is TGTGCCAGCACTCCGCACCGCGGGCAGGCTATGGGGTTTTTT.

The V call is TRBV30, the J call TRBJ2-2, with D perhaps matching TRBD2 (6 bases). The CDR3 consists of 14 residues. V was trimmed by 0 bases and J by 6 bases, leaving 11 bases between them. The germline gives CDR1 GTSNPN, CDR2 SVGIG (reference sequence). The DNA of the CDR3 is TGTGCCTGGAGTGTAATTAGCGGAGCCGGGGAGCTGTTTTTT. It encodes CAWSVISGAGELFF.

The rearrangement joins TRBV6-5 to TRBJ2-1; 7 positions agree with TRBD2. After removal of 6 bases from V and 7 bases from J, the junction contained 9 bases not matched to a gene. The germline V gene has CDR1 MNHEY and CDR2 SVGAGI. This CDR3 is built from 14 residues. DNA for the CDR3: TGTGCCAGCAGGGATAGACTAGCTGGGAATGAGCAGTTCTTC. Translation gives CASRDRLAGNEQFF.

This clone was seen a few times. V and J are TRBV28 and TRBJ1-2; perhaps TRBD1 as D (6 bases). Looked up from germline, CDR1 is MDHEN and CDR2 is SYDVKM. The CDR3 spans 16 residues. Trimming left V 6 bases short and J 1 base short, with 18 bases between. CDR3 DNA: TGTGCCAGCAGCTCCCTGGGGGGGCCGGGTAACTATGGCTACACCTTC. Translated: CASSSLGGPGNYGYTF.

The V call is TRBV28, the J call TRBJ2-7; 10 nucleotides align to TRBD1. This CDR3 is 16 amino acids long. V lost 7 bases to trimming and J lost 4 bases; unmatched junction nucleotides: 13. Germline CDR1 and CDR2: MDHEN and SYDVKM. The CDR3 spells CASMPTPRGQGYEQYF. The DNA for the CDR3 is TGTGCCAGCATGCCCACACCCCGGGGACAGGGGTACGAGCAGTACTTC.

This clone was detected once. This rearrangement joins TRBV25-1 to TRBJ1-3; D is unclear. The V gene lost 6 bases and the J gene lost 0 bases, with 9 bases spanning the gap. The CDR3 consists of 14 residues. CDR1 and CDR2 (germline): MGHDK, SYGVNS. Here the CDR3 reads CASSHDVSGNTIYF. The DNA of the CDR3 is TGTGCCAGCAGCCACGACGTCTCTGGAAACACCATATATTTT.

This clone has a handful of counts. The identical CDR3 is also encoded by other nucleotide sequences in the sample. J is TRBJ1-1 and V is TRBV10-3, with D possibly matching TRBD1 (5 bases). V lost 4 bases to trimming and J lost 5 bases, with 11 bases between them. CDR1 ENHRY and CDR2 SYGVKD come from the germline V gene. The CDR3 is 13 amino acids. Here the CDR3 reads CAISGTGPTEAFF. CDR3 nucleotide sequence: TGTGCCATCAGTGGGACGGGACCGACTGAAGCTTTCTTT.

The chain employs TRBV6-1 and TRBJ1-3; the D gene is possibly TRBD1 (6 bases). The CDR3 length is 15 residues. Germline-derived CDR1 and CDR2 are MNHNS and SASEGT. The V end was cut by 1 base, the J end by 3 bases, with 10 bases between. The CDR3 bases are TGTGCCAGCAGTGAAGTCTGGGGGCTTGGAAACACCATATATTTT. Translation: CASSEVWGLGNTIYF.

A note on this clone: Just one base apart from a much larger clone, this may be a read error. Other DNA sequences within the sample encode an identical CDR3. The rearrangement uses TRBV7-6 and TRBJ2-3; tentatively, D is TRBD1 or TRBD2 (5 bases each). V was shortened by 1 base and J by 6 bases, with 11 bases between the two germline ends. Germline V lookup: CDR1 SGHVS, CDR2 FNYEAQ. The CDR3 runs to 14 residues. The CDR3 loop reads CASSLGLGTDTQYF. The CDR3 nucleotides are TGTGCCAGCAGCTTAGGATTAGGGACGGATACGCAGTATTTT.

The V and J genes are TRBV27 and TRBJ2-3; D possibly matches TRBD1 or TRBD2 (5 bases each). Trimming stripped 8 bases from V and 2 bases from J, with 14 bases between. The CDR3 is 14 amino acids. Germline loops: CDR1 MNHEY, CDR2 SMNVEV (reference sequence). For the CDR3, the DNA is TGTGCCAGCGGGGCTAACGGGACCACAGATACGCAGTATTTT. Its translation is CASGANGTTDTQYF.

The chain is built from TRBV2 and TRBJ2-7; D may correspond to TRBD1 or TRBD2 (5 bases each). V lost 5 bases, J lost 2 bases, and 10 bases lay in between. CDR1 and CDR2 (germline): SNHLY, FYNNEI. This CDR3 comprises 13 residues. The CDR3 reads CASSWDDTYEQYF. In DNA, the CDR3 is TGTGCCAGCAGTTGGGACGATACCTACGAGCAGTACTTC.

CDR3 nucleotide sequence: TGTGCCAGCTTCTATAGACAGGGGTATAACTATGGCTACACCTTC. It encodes CASFYRQGYNYGYTF. The chain has TRBV6-1 and TRBJ1-2; 8 positions match TRBD1. Germline CDR1 is MNHNS and CDR2 is SASEGT. This CDR3 is 15 amino acids long. Trimming took 8 bases from V and 1 from J; bases not matched to a gene: 9.

Of note for this clone: A much larger clone lies a single base off, so this may be a read error. At the DNA level, this CDR3 is encoded by other sequences in the same sample as well. This sequence joins TRBV6-6 and TRBJ2-3; D remains unclear. The ends were cut back, 6 bases at V and 5 bases at J, with 6 bases in the middle. There are 11 residues in the CDR3. Germline V gene sequence: CDR1 MNHNY, CDR2 SVGAGI (reference sequence). CDR3: CASSYKDTQYF. CDR3 DNA: TGTGCCAGCAGCTACAAAGATACGCAGTATTTT.

The chain is built from TRBV5-6 and TRBJ2-4; D remains ambiguous. Deletions cut 1 base from V and 0 bases from J, with 11 bases between. Germline V lookup: CDR1 SGHDT, CDR2 YYEEEE. This CDR3 spans 16 amino acids. The CDR3 DNA sequence: TGTGCCAGCAGCTTGATGACACAACTAGCCAAAAACATTCAGTACTTC. Translation gives CASSLMTQLAKNIQYF.

The chain joins TRBV18 to TRBJ2-1; 7 positions agree with TRBD1. The CDR3 totals 14 residues. The junction had 4 bases not matched to a gene; V was cut back by 2 bases and J by 6 bases. Per the germline V gene, CDR1 is KGHSH and CDR2 is LQKENI. CDR3: CASSPVTGLNEQFF. Here the CDR3 DNA reads TGTGCCAGCTCACCAGTGACAGGGCTCAATGAGCAGTTCTTC.

V is TRBV7-3 and J is TRBJ2-2; D ambiguous. This CDR3 region has 12 residues. V was clipped by 5 bases and J by 3 bases, with 4 bases between them. Germline V gene data show CDR1 as SGHTA and CDR2 as FQGTGA. The CDR3, as DNA: TGTGCCAGCAGCGACTACACCGGGGAGCTGTTTTTT. It specifies CASSDYTGELFF.

The CDR3 DNA follows: TGTGCCTGGACTCGCAGGGGACACCAAGTTGGTTCACCCCTCCACTTT. Protein sequence: CAWTRRGHQVGSPLHF. The chain is built from TRBV30 and TRBJ1-6, with D possibly TRBD1 on 6 matching bases. The CDR3 is 16 amino acids. Trimming took 4 bases from V and 9 from J, leaving 22 bases between them. Germline values: CDR1 GTSNPN, CDR2 SVGIG (reference sequence).

Comment on this clone: Additional DNA sequences in this sample encode the identical CDR3. V and J are TRBV7-3 and TRBJ1-1; no reliable D call. The CDR3 is made up of 13 amino acids. The germline V and J ends were trimmed by 0 bases and 1 base, with 3 bases remaining between them. Germline V gene data show CDR1 as SGHTA and CDR2 as FQGTGA. The CDR3 coding sequence is TGTGCCAGCAGCTTAACTACGAACACTGAAGCTTTCTTT. This gives the protein CASSLTTNTEAFF.

CDR3 nucleotide sequence: TGCGCCAGCAGCCGGGACGCTGGGACGGCTAATGAAGCTTTCTTT. The encoded protein is CASSRDAGTANEAFF. J is TRBJ1-1 and V is TRBV4-3; a weak D match, TRBD1 (5 bases). Germline CDR1 LGHNA, CDR2 YSLEER. Trimming took 4 bases from V and 7 from J, leaving 19 bases between them. The CDR3 is 15 residues long.

This rearrangement joins TRBV6-1 to TRBJ1-2, with D perhaps TRBD1 (6 bases). Between the trimmed V and J ends, which lost 7 bases and 2 bases, there was a span of 11 bases. Germline V gene sequence: CDR1 MNHNS, CDR2 SASEGT. The CDR3 totals 13 residues. In DNA, the CDR3 is TGTGCCAGCACCCTGACAGGAAACTATGGCTACACCTTC. Protein product: CASTLTGNYGYTF.

The V and J genes are TRBV28 and TRBJ1-2, with TRBD1 matching 9 bases. The V gene's germline CDR1 is MDHEN and CDR2 SYDVKM. The V and J ends lost 8 bases and 7 bases, in that order; junction bases with no gene match: 5. There are 12 residues in the CDR3. CDR3 in amino acids: CASGGQGLGYTF. The CDR3, as DNA: TGTGCCAGCGGGGGACAGGGACTTGGCTACACCTTC.

V gene TRBV6-1 combines with J gene TRBJ1-5; D gene ambiguous. CDR3 length equals 12 residues. Germline V gene sequence: CDR1 MNHNS, CDR2 SASEGT. V dropped 0 bases and J dropped 9 bases, with 6 bases sitting between them. DNA for the CDR3: TGTGCCAGCAGTGAAGCCCATCGGCCCCAGCATTTT. Its translation: CASSEAHRPQHF.

V is TRBV2 and J is TRBJ2-1; 8 bases line up with TRBD1. From germline, CDR1 is SNHLY and CDR2 FYNNEI. Losses at the gene ends were 7 bases for V and 2 bases for J; bases not matched to a gene: 1. The CDR3 length is 13 residues. In DNA form, the CDR3 reads TGTGCCAGCAAGGGACAGGCCTACAATGAGCAGTTCTTC. Translation gives CASKGQAYNEQFF. The complete variable domain, with remaining parts taken from reference TRBV2 and TRBJ2-1, reads EPEVTQTPSHQVTQMGQEVILRCVPISNHLYFYWYRQILGQKVEFLVSFYNNEISEKSEIFDDQFSVERPDGSNFTLKIRSTKLEDSAMYFCASKGQAYNEQFFGPGTRLTVL.

Concerning this clone: The junction differs from germline at one of its ends, possibly a read error. This chain joins TRBV5-4 and TRBJ2-5; 7 nucleotides match TRBD2. The germline V gene has CDR1 SGHNT and CDR2 YYREEE (reference sequence). The CDR3 extends over 15 amino acids. The CDR3 reads CASSLGGTNQETQYF. The CDR3 nucleotides are TGTGCCAGCAGTTTGGGCGGGACTAACCAAGAGACCCAGTACTTC.

V gene TRBV20-1 combines with J gene TRBJ1-2, with D perhaps matching TRBD1 (5 bases). The germline gives CDR1 DFQATT, CDR2 SNEGSKA (reference sequence). The CDR3 is 10 residues long. Trimming cost V 5 bases and J 10 bases, with 11 bases left between them. The CDR3 spells CSAQTVDYTF. The CDR3 DNA reads as TGCAGTGCTCAGACAGTGGACTACACCTTC.